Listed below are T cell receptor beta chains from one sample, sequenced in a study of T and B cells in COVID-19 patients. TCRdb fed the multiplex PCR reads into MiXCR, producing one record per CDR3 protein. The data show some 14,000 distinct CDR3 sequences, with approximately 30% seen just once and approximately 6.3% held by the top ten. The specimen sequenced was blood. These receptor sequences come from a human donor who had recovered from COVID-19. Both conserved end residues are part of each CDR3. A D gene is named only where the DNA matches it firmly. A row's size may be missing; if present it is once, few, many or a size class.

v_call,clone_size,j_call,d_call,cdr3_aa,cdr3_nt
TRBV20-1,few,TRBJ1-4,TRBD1,CSARVPGGEKLFF,TGCAGTGCTAGAGTGCCAGGGGGCGAAAAACTGTTTTTT
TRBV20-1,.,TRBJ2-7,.,CSASEGSYEQYF,TGCAGTGCTAGTGAGGGTTCCTACGAGCAGTACTTC
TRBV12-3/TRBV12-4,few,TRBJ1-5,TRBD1,CASSSQTGRQPQHF,TGTGCCAGCAGTTCCCAGACAGGGCGCCAGCCCCAGCATTTT
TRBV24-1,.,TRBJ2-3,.,CATSDGMGGGVTDTQYF,TGTGCCACCAGTGATGGGATGGGGGGTGGAGTCACAGATACGCAGTATTTT
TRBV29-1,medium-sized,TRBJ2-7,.,CSVGQGLSYEQYF,TGCAGCGTTGGGCAGGGGCTATCCTACGAGCAGTACTTC
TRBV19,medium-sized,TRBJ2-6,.,CASGNRLTGANVLTF,TGTGCCAGTGGGAATCGGTTAACGGGGGCCAACGTCCTGACTTTC
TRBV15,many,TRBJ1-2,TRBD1,CATSKDRGPSGYTF,TGTGCCACCAGCAAGGACAGGGGGCCGTCGGGCTACACCTTC
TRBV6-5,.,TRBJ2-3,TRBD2,CASSLLAGGDTDTQYF,TGTGCCAGCAGTCTCCTAGCGGGAGGAGACACAGATACGCAGTATTTT
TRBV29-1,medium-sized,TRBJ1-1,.,CSVGSGEAFF,TGCAGCGTTGGATCTGGCGAAGCTTTCTTT
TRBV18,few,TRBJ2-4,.,CASSPPTIAKNIQYF,TGTGCCAGCTCACCACCGACTATAGCCAAAAACATTCAGTACTTC
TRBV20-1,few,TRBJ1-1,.,CSARDLSAHQGMNTEAFF,TGCAGTGCTAGAGATCTGTCCGCCCATCAGGGGATGAACACTGAAGCTTTCTTT
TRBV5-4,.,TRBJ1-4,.,CASSSTGGPGKLFF,TGCGCCAGCAGCTCTACCGGGGGGCCGGGGAAACTGTTTTTT
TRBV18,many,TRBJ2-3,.,CASSGNPLSTDTQYF,TGTGCCAGCTCTGGAAATCCTCTGAGCACAGATACGCAGTATTTT
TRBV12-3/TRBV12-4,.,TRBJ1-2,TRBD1,CASRYPGQRDGYTF,TGTGCCAGCAGGTACCCGGGACAGCGAGATGGCTACACCTTC
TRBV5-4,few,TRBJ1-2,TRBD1,CASSPRQGANYGYTF,TGTGCCAGCAGCCCGAGACAGGGGGCAAACTATGGCTACACCTTC
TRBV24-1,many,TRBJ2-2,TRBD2,CATSRSGGDTGELFF,TGTGCCACCAGTCGGTCGGGAGGGGACACCGGGGAGCTGTTTTTT
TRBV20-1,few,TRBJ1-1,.,CSAPKGNTEAFF,TGCAGTGCCCCGAAAGGGAACACTGAAGCTTTCTTT
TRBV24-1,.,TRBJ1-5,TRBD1,CATSDAQGVGNQPQHF,TGTGCCACCAGTGACGCACAGGGGGTGGGCAATCAGCCCCAGCATTTT
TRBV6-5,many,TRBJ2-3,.,CASSYPVPDTQYF,TGTGCCAGCAGTTACCCTGTGCCAGATACGCAGTATTTT
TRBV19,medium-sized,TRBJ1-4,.,CASSPLTNEKLFF,TGTGCCAGTAGCCCCCTAACTAATGAAAAACTGTTTTTT
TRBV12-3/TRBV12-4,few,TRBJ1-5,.,CASSYAVGEGNQPQHF,TGTGCCAGCAGTTATGCGGTCGGAGAGGGGAATCAGCCCCAGCATTTT
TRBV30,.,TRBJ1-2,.,CAWSVAAREYTF,TGTGCCTGGAGTGTAGCAGCCCGAGAGTACACCTTC
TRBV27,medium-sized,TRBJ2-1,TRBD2,CASSFGTSGRDEQFF,TGTGCCAGCAGTTTTGGGACTAGCGGGAGGGATGAGCAGTTCTTC